The sequence of this T cell receptor beta chain was determined in a study of T-cell reconstitution after alpha-beta-depleted transplantation in children. This clonotype was counted only a few times. No antigen is known for it. Germline CDR1 is SGHTA and CDR2 is FQGTGA. With V trimmed by 8 bases and J by 2 bases, 11 bases remained unmatched. The CDR3 totals 15 residues. Findings of the study overall: At one year after transplant, newly produced T cells mostly accounted for T-cell counts and diversity. About two months after transplant, alpha-beta T cells reportedly came from several hundred expanded graft clones.

During its preparation, the TCRbeta library received unique molecular identifiers. TCRdb re-called the PCR reads with MiXCR, one entry per CDR3 protein. The table has 700,000 to 950,000 distinct CDR3 sequences, about 16% seen once. This clonotype was obtained from a male patient younger than 18 who had a stem cell transplant for acute lymphoblastic leukemia, so the T cells may come from the graft donor. Sequences were derived from PBMCs, mostly from graft donor cells, sampled 360 days after TCRalphabeta/CD19-depleted stem cell transplant. This chain links TRBV7-3 with TRBJ2-5; 7 bases line up with TRBD1. The CDR3 is CASPLNRGGQETQYF. CDR3 DNA: TGTGCCAGCCCCTTAAACAGGGGTGGGCAAGAGACCCAGTACTTC.